This T cell receptor beta chain was obtained from a study of post-analysis software for immune sequencing data. Findings and caveats of the study: Patients carried 4 or 5 TRBV segments more frequently than controls did, and TRBV5-6, TRBV5-1 and TRBV20-1 were among them.

cDNA libraries for TCR beta contained unique molecular identifiers. TCRdb reprocessed the PCR reads via MiXCR and lists one record per CDR3 protein. Of around 440,000 distinct CDR3 sequences in the sample, under 55% were seen once. To note about this clonotype: Its target is not known.

This CDR3 comprises 14 residues. CDR1 is LGHNT, CDR2 FRNRAP, per germline. V lost 6 bases, J lost 0 bases, and 9 bases lay in between. The TCR sequence derives from a girl aged 10-17 years with multiple sclerosis. Sequencing input: blood. This chain uses TRBV12-5 with TRBJ2-4; a weak D match, TRBD2 (5 bases). CDR3 sequence: CASGRSGAKNIQYF. The CDR3 DNA reads TGTGCTAGTGGGCGGAGCGGAGCCAAAAACATTCAGTACTTC.